A selection of T cell receptor beta chains follows, all from one sample in a study of CD8 T cells in Susac syndrome. TCRdb processed the immunoSEQ multiplex PCR reads anew with MiXCR; each CDR3 protein has one entry. The sample has 250,000 to 300,000 distinct CDR3 sequences, approximately 85% seen once; the top ten hold around 0.22%. The sequencing input was CD8+ T cells from PBMCs. Receptor source: a human donor with multiple sclerosis. Each CDR3 is given without its conserved first and last residue. Each record gives: J gene, V gene, CDR3 protein.

J: TRBJ2-2; V: TRBV19; CDR3: ASSIGSSGRYQNTGELF
J: TRBJ2-1; V: TRBV7-3; CDR3: ASSPWAGHNEQF
J: TRBJ1-2; V: TRBV5-5; CDR3: ASSLTPDLGGYT
J: TRBJ2-3; V: TRBV30; CDR3: AWRTSEDTQY
J: TRBJ2-3; V: TRBV27; CDR3: ASSFTVADTQY
J: TRBJ2-7; V: TRBV29-1; CDR3: SVDAGYEQY
J: TRBJ1-1; V: TRBV9; CDR3: ASSVGLGATEAF
J: TRBJ2-7; V: TRBV9; CDR3: ASSVGGSHEQY
J: TRBJ2-5; V: TRBV13; CDR3: ASSGDGDGQETQY
J: TRBJ2-1; V: TRBV15; CDR3: ATRRTGFSYNEQF